A selection of T cell receptor beta chains follows, all from one sample in a study of blood T cell repertoires in COVID-19. TCRdb keeps only in-frame clones here, not all; method: immunoSEQ multiplex PCR. The table records 200,000 to 250,000 clones, about four fifths of them present only once. The sequenced material came from peripheral blood. These receptors were collected from a woman aged 25 to 39 who had recovered from COVID-19. CDR3s include the opening cysteine and the closing phenylalanine or tryptophan. The D gene is left open where the match is weak. Size is stated for part of the rows, as once, few or many counts, or as a class when the clone is expanded.

j_call	d_call	clone_size	v_call	cdr3_nt	cdr3_aa
TRBJ2-7	TRBD2	once	TRBV11-2	TGTGCCAGCAGCTTAGTAAGGCGGGAGAACTACGAGCAGTACTTC	CASSLVRRENYEQYF
TRBJ1-2	TRBD1	NA	TRBV28	TGTGCCAGCAGTCCCGGGACAGGGCCCATCTATGGCTACACCTTC	CASSPGTGPIYGYTF
TRBJ2-7	NA	NA	TRBV28	TGTGCCAGCAGGTCACAGAATTCCTACGAGCAGTACTTC	CASRSQNSYEQYF
TRBJ2-1	TRBD2	once	TRBV5-1	TGCGCCAGCAGCTTGGCTCCTAGCGGGAGAAGAGATGAGCAGTTCTTC	CASSLAPSGRRDEQFF
TRBJ1-5	NA	NA	TRBV9	TGTGCCAGCAGCGTAGAAGGCGGGAGCAATCAGCCCCAGCATTTT	CASSVEGGSNQPQHF
TRBJ2-5	NA	NA	TRBV27	TGTGCCAGCAGTTTTACACGGGGACAAGAGACCCAGTACTTC	CASSFTRGQETQYF
TRBJ2-3	NA	NA	TRBV6-5	TGTGCCAGCACTCCCACCCGATCGGGCACAGATACGCAGTATTTT	CASTPTRSGTDTQYF
TRBJ2-7	NA	NA	TRBV7-9	TGTGCCAGCAGCCCAAGGAAGGACAATCCCTACGAGCAGTACTTC	CASSPRKDNPYEQYF
TRBJ2-7	NA	NA	TRBV21-1	TGTGCCAGCAGCAAACACCGGGGCTCGACAGGGCGAGAGCAGTACTTC	CASSKHRGSTGREQYF
TRBJ1-1	NA	NA	TRBV5-5	TGTGCCAGCAGCTTGGGCGGACAGAACACTGAAGCTTTCTTT	CASSLGGQNTEAFF
TRBJ2-1	TRBD2	few	TRBV6-6	TGTGCCAGCTGGACTAGCGGGAGGGCAGGAGAAAACGAGCAGTTCTTC	CASWTSGRAGENEQFF
TRBJ2-5	TRBD2	NA	TRBV4-2	TGTGCCAGCAGCCCTTCTAGCGGGAGTGGAGAGACCCAGTACTTC	CASSPSSGSGETQYF
TRBJ2-7	NA	few	TRBV5-4	TGTGCCAGCAGCTTATCTAACTACGAGCAGTACTTC	CASSLSNYEQYF
TRBJ1-1	TRBD1	NA	TRBV7-9	TGTGCCAGCAGGTCACCCTCCGGGACAGGGGGCCCCGAAGCTTTCTTT	CASRSPSGTGGPEAFF
TRBJ2-7	NA	NA	TRBV27	TGTGCCAGCAGTTCCCTTCCCACGGGAGTTTACGAGCAGTACTTC	CASSSLPTGVYEQYF
TRBJ1-2	TRBD1	NA	TRBV27	TGTGCCAGCAGTTCGGGACAGGGGGCAGGCTATGGCTACACCTTC	CASSSGQGAGYGYTF
TRBJ2-4	NA	NA	TRBV3-1/TRBV3-2	TGTGCCAGCAGCCAAGTAACTCTATCGAAAAACATTCAGTACTTC	CASSQVTLSKNIQYF
TRBJ2-1	TRBD1	few	TRBV4-2	TGTGCCAGCAGCGCCCAGACAGGGGGCGATGAGCAGTTCTTC	CASSAQTGGDEQFF
TRBJ2-1	TRBD2	NA	TRBV5-1	TGCGCCAGCAGCGCCGGACTAGCGGGAGGGACTTACAATGAGCAGTTCTTC	CASSAGLAGGTYNEQFF